The 9 T cell receptor beta chains in this list originate from one sample, sequenced in a study of blood T cell repertoires in COVID-19. TCRdb's copy holds only in-frame clones and misses some; the assay was immunoSEQ multiplex PCR. Here the sample spans 200,000 to 250,000 clones, 65% to 90% being singletons. The sequenced sample was PBMCs or T cells enriched from blood (not recorded which). The receptors derive from a man in his forties who had recovered from COVID-19.

This rearrangement joins TRBV5-1 to TRBJ1-5, with TRBD1 matching 10 bases. The CDR3 has 15 amino acids. Germline assignment: CDR1 SGHRS and CDR2 YFSETQ. V lost 4 bases to trimming and J lost 4 bases; unmatched junction nucleotides: 5. CDR3 in amino acids: CASSIGTGANQPQHF. CDR3 nucleotide sequence: TGCGCCAGCAGCATCGGGACAGGGGCGAATCAGCCCCAGCATTTT.

In this sample, this clone turned up a few times. The rearrangement links TRBV7-2 to TRBJ1-1; D is ambiguous. CDR1 and CDR2 from the germline V gene are SGHTA and FQGNSA. V lost 1 base and J lost 5, with 8 bases in between. The CDR3 length is 13 residues. The CDR3 nucleotides are TGTGCCAGCAGCTTAGGGAGTTGGACTGAAGCTTTCTTT. Amino acids: CASSLGSWTEAFF.

This chain links TRBV24-1 with TRBJ1-4; no reliable D call. The CDR3 extends over 15 amino acids. V was cut by 3 bases and J by 8 bases, with 15 bases left in between. Germline values: CDR1 KGHDR, CDR2 SFDVKD. This CDR3 reads CATSDPTVSPEKLFF. In DNA form, the CDR3 reads TGTGCCACCAGTGATCCCACGGTGTCACCAGAAAAACTGTTTTTT.

This chain connects TRBV19 to TRBJ1-6; D is unresolved. Per the germline V gene, CDR1 is LNHDA and CDR2 is SQIVND (reference sequence). The CDR3 is 16 residues long. V lost 5 bases, J lost 0 bases, and 11 bases lay in between. In DNA, the CDR3 is TGTGCCAGTAGTTTCTGGAGAGTCTCCTATAATTCACCCCTCCACTTT. It translates to CASSFWRVSYNSPLHF.

This sequence joins TRBV7-9 and TRBJ1-2, with TRBD1 identical over 7 bases. V lost 0 bases, J lost 6 bases, and 13 bases stayed unmatched. Germline V gene sequence: CDR1 SEHNR, CDR2 FQNEAQ (reference sequence). CDR3 length: 17 amino acids. The chain's CDR3 is CASSLAETGIFLDGYTF. In DNA, the CDR3 is TGTGCCAGCAGCTTAGCAGAGACAGGGATTTTCCTAGATGGCTACACCTTC.

V usage is TRBV10-2 and J usage is TRBJ2-1; D remains unclear. The CDR3 covers 13 residues. Germline V gene sequence: CDR1 WSHSY, CDR2 SAAADI. Trimming shortened V by 0 bases and J by 7 bases, and 7 bases separated the two germline ends. CDR3 DNA: TGCGCCAGCAGTGAGTCTGGGCCTAATGAGCAGTTCTTC. Protein product: CASSESGPNEQFF.

The chain recombines TRBV4-3 with TRBJ1-1; D not certain. Trimming shortened V by 4 bases and J by 5 bases, and 14 bases separated the two germline ends. CDR3 length equals 14 residues. From germline, CDR1 is LGHNA and CDR2 YSLEER. CDR3 bases: TGCGCCAGCAGCCCGGACGGCCGAGGGACTGAAGCTTTCTTT. Translation: CASSPDGRGTEAFF.

The rearrangement uses TRBV5-4 and TRBJ1-4; TRBD1 matches 8 bases. Germline V gene data show CDR1 as SGHNT and CDR2 as YYREEE (reference sequence). V shed 0 bases and J 6 bases; nucleotides not matched to a gene: 10. The CDR3 is 17 residues long. The CDR3 nucleotides read TGTGCCAGCAGCTTGGGCGCAGGGGGCGCTTTCGATGAAAAACTGTTTTTT. Translation gives CASSLGAGGAFDEKLFF.

The chain combines TRBV19 with TRBJ2-2, with D hard to call. From germline, CDR1 is LNHDA and CDR2 SQIVND (reference sequence). V was trimmed by 3 bases and J by 4 bases, leaving 18 bases between them. CDR3 length: 17 amino acids. The CDR3 region has the DNA TGTGCCAGTAGTATTCCCGGGTTCTTCCTTTCCACCGGGGAGCTGTTTTTT. It specifies CASSIPGFFLSTGELFF.